These 28 T cell receptor beta chains came from one sample sequenced in a study of blood T cell repertoires in COVID-19. The repertoire was sequenced with immunoSEQ multiplex PCR; TCRdb's copy has only in-frame clones and lacks some. The sample carries nearly 95,000 clones, roughly 80% recorded once. Sequencing was carried out using peripheral blood. The receptors come from a human donor in a cohort sampled during active COVID-19.

The chain joins TRBV3-1 (or the pseudogene TRBV3-2) to TRBJ1-2; maybe TRBD1 (5 bases). Germline-derived CDR1 and CDR2 are LGHDT and YNNKEL (reference sequence). Trimming took 4 bases from V and 5 from J, leaving 17 bases between them. CDR3 size: 15 residues. The CDR3: CASSLGVVGSYGYTF. CDR3 sequence (DNA): TGTGCCAGCAGCCTAGGGGTAGTTGGGTCGTATGGCTACACCTTC.

V usage is TRBV30 and J usage is TRBJ1-2; unclear D gene. The CDR3 is 13 residues long. Germline V gene lookup returns CDR1 GTSNPN and CDR2 SVGIG (reference sequence). The V end lost 3 bases, the J end lost 2 bases, and 10 bases lay between the germline ends. CDR3 protein: CAWRTGLNYGYTF. The CDR3 DNA is TGTGCCTGGAGAACGGGTTTGAACTATGGCTACACCTTC. Based on the CDR3 plus reference TRBV30 and TRBJ1-2, the full variable domain is SQTIHQWPATLVQPVGSPLSLECTVEGTSNPNLYWYRQAAGRGLQLLFYSVGIGQISSEVPQNLSASRPQDRQFILSSKKLLLSDSGFYLCAWRTGLNYGYTFGSGTRLTVV.

The J gene is TRBJ1-2, the V gene TRBV6-5; TRBD1 might be the D (6 bases). The germline gives CDR1 MNHEY, CDR2 SVGAGI. Trimming removed 5 bases at V and 0 bases at J, with 13 bases between. The CDR3 is made up of 15 amino acids. As DNA, the CDR3 is TGTGCCAGCAGTCCCGACAGGATAGCTAACTATGGCTACACCTTC. Encoded protein: CASSPDRIANYGYTF.

This rearrangement joins TRBV6-6 to TRBJ2-7; 7 bases match TRBD2. Losses at the gene ends were 10 bases for V and 4 bases for J; bases not matched to a gene: 16. The germline V gene has CDR1 MNHNY and CDR2 SVGAGI (reference sequence). This CDR3 region has 15 residues. For the CDR3, the DNA is TGTGCCACCCAGCGGGGCGGGAGCCTCGGGTACGAGCAGTACTTC. This encodes CATQRGGSLGYEQYF.

This chain uses TRBV6-5 with TRBJ1-1, with D possibly matching TRBD1 (5 bases). The CDR3 runs to 13 residues. V gave up 5 bases and J gave up 5 bases, with 12 bases separating them. Per germline, CDR1 MNHEY and CDR2 SVGAGI. The CDR3 here is CASSTRGQTEAFF. In DNA form, the CDR3 reads TGTGCCAGCAGTACAAGGGGTCAGACTGAAGCTTTCTTT.

This rearrangement joins TRBV18 to TRBJ2-3; maybe TRBD1 (5 bases). The CDR3 has 16 amino acids. Germline CDR1 KGHSH, CDR2 LQKENI. The V gene lost 3 bases and the J gene lost 1 base, with 14 bases spanning the gap. CDR3 sequence reads: CASSPSYQGRTDTQYF. The CDR3 DNA reads as TGTGCCAGCTCACCGTCTTACCAGGGCCGCACAGATACGCAGTATTTT.

The J gene is TRBJ2-5, the V gene TRBV27, with a tentative D call TRBD2 (6 bases). CDR3 length: 13 amino acids. Germline CDR1 MNHEY, CDR2 SMNVEV (reference sequence). V was pared by 2 bases and J by 4 bases, with 8 bases between. CDR3 nucleotides: TGTGCCAGCAGTTTACGGGAGCGAGAGACCCAGTACTTC. Its translation is CASSLRERETQYF.

V is TRBV24-1 and J is TRBJ2-7; D may be TRBD1 (5 bases). V was cut by 11 bases and J by 3 bases, with 7 bases left in between. The CDR3 has 10 residues. The germline V gene has CDR1 KGHDR and CDR2 SFDVKD. CDR3 residues: CAKTDYEQYF. The CDR3 DNA sequence: TGTGCCAAGACAGACTACGAGCAGTACTTC.

The CDR3 is CASTFTGSYEQYF. The CDR3 coding sequence is TGTGCCAGCACTTTTACAGGCTCCTACGAGCAGTACTTC. The chain carries TRBV12-3 or TRBV12-4 and TRBJ2-7, with TRBD1 as a possible D gene (5 bases). The V end lost 7 bases, the J end lost 0 bases, and 10 bases lay between the germline ends. CDR3 length equals 13 residues.

The V and J genes are TRBV7-8 and TRBJ2-7, with a possible D match to TRBD2 (5 bases). The CDR3 spans 12 residues. The V end lost 5 bases, the J end lost 7 bases, and 12 bases lay between the germline ends. The germline gives CDR1 SGHVS, CDR2 FQNEAQ. The CDR3 sequence is CASSRTRREQYF. CDR3 DNA: TGTGCCAGCAGCCGTACCAGGAGGGAGCAGTACTTC.

This chain connects TRBV19 to TRBJ2-6, with TRBD1 identical over 8 bases. In germline, CDR1 is LNHDA, CDR2 SQIVND (reference sequence). Trimming at V came to 4 bases and at J to 3 bases, leaving 11 bases not matched to a gene. The CDR3 spans 18 residues. The DNA of the CDR3 is TGTGCCAGTAGTAGAACCGGGACAGGTACCGGTGGGGCCAACGTCCTGACTTTC. Translated: CASSRTGTGTGGANVLTF.

This clone occurred a few times. The junction differs from germline at one of its ends, possibly a read error. The same CDR3 is also encoded by other DNA sequences in this sample. This sequence joins TRBV15 and TRBJ1-2; D gene unclear. The CDR3 consists of 14 residues. CDR1 and CDR2 from the germline V gene are LNHNV and YYDKDF (reference sequence). CDR3 protein: CATSVTTQRGSQDF. CDR3 bases: TGTGCCACCAGCGTCACTACTCAGCGGGGTAGCCAAGACTTC. The complete variable domain, with remaining parts taken from reference TRBV15 and TRBJ1-2, reads DAMVIQNPRYQVTQFGKPVTLSCSQTLNHNVMYWYQQKSSQAPKLLFHYYDKDFNNEADTPDNFQSRRPNTSFCFLDIRSPGLGDTAMYLCATSVTTQRGSQDFGSGTRLTVV.

The chain uses TRBV15 and TRBJ1-3, with D perhaps TRBD1 (6 bases). The CDR3 is made up of 17 amino acids. Per germline, CDR1 LNHNV and CDR2 YYDKDF (reference sequence). V was trimmed by 0 bases and J by 3 bases, leaving 15 bases between them. The CDR3 loop reads CATSRDTRRQVGNTIYF. The CDR3, as DNA: TGTGCCACCAGCAGAGATACCCGGCGACAGGTTGGAAACACCATATATTTT.

Sample share makes this clone medium-sized. As DNA, the CDR3 is TGTGCCAGCAGTTCCCCGGCCGGGACAGGGGGAAACACCATATATTTT. It codes for CASSSPAGTGGNTIYF. The chain carries TRBV28 and TRBJ1-3; TRBD1 aligns across 9 bases. The germline V gene encodes CDR1 MDHEN and CDR2 SYDVKM. The J segment lost 4 bases and the V segment lost 4 bases, leaving 8 bases of the junction unmatched. The length of the CDR3 is 16 residues.

The chain is built from TRBV5-1 and TRBJ2-3; TRBD2 matches 10 bases. Germline V gene sequence: CDR1 SGHRS, CDR2 YFSETQ. J gave up 3 bases and V 0 bases, and 1 base lay outside the gene matches. This CDR3 has 15 amino acids. The CDR3 DNA sequence: TGCGCCAGCAGCTTGGCTAGCGGGAGAACAGATACGCAGTATTTT. Its translation is CASSLASGRTDTQYF. The variable domain in full, with the rest retrieved from reference TRBV5-1 and TRBJ2-3, is KAGVTQTPRYLIKTRGQQVTLSCSPISGHRSVSWYQQTPGQGLQFLFEYFSETQRNKGNFPGRFSGRQFSNSRSEMNVSTLELGDSALYLCASSLASGRTDTQYFGPGTRLTVL.

The V and J genes are TRBV12-3 or TRBV12-4 and TRBJ2-1; tentative D call: TRBD1 (5 bases). CDR3 length equals 11 residues. Trimming took off 5 bases at V and 9 bases at J, with 8 bases between the two ends. CDR3 in DNA: TGTGCCAGCAGTGTAAGGGGTGAGCAGTTCTTC. Protein sequence: CASSVRGEQFF.

The chain has TRBV7-9 and TRBJ1-6, with D perhaps TRBD1 (5 bases). Germline-derived CDR1 and CDR2 are SEHNR and FQNEAQ (reference sequence). There are 15 residues in the CDR3. Trimming cost V 10 bases and J 7 bases, with 20 bases left between them. The CDR3 sequence: CATGGPGLLNSPLHF. In DNA, the CDR3 is TGTGCCACCGGGGGACCAGGGCTGTTGAATTCACCCCTCCACTTT. The full variable domain, rest sourced from reference TRBV7-9 and TRBJ1-6, is DTGVSQNPRHKITKRGQNVTFRCDPISEHNRLYWYRQTLGQGPEFLTYFQNEAQLEKSRLLSDRFSAERPKGSFSTLEIQRTEQGDSAMYLCATGGPGLLNSPLHFGNGTRLTVT.

About this clone: A much larger clone sits a single nucleotide away, making a read error possible. The rearrangement uses TRBV14 and TRBJ1-6; D perhaps matches TRBD1 (6 bases). Germline V gene lookup returns CDR1 SGHDN and CDR2 FVKESK. Trimming left V 4 bases short and J 9 bases short, with 19 bases between. This CDR3 comprises 16 residues. For the CDR3, the DNA is TGTGCCAGCAGCCCACTGGGACACACTTTTGGTTCACCCCTCCACTTT. It yields the protein CASSPLGHTFGSPLHF.

V usage is TRBV6-1 and J usage is TRBJ1-2, with D unresolved. CDR3 length: 14 amino acids. Trimming pared 0 bases from V and 8 bases from J, leaving 13 bases between. The germline V gene has CDR1 MNHNS and CDR2 SASEGT. Written as DNA, the CDR3 is TGTGCCAGCAGTGAAGCGGGCCAGACCCTAGGCTACACCTTC. It encodes CASSEAGQTLGYTF.

This chain links TRBV11-2 with TRBJ2-3; 10 nucleotides align to TRBD1. After removal of 5 bases from V and 3 bases from J, the junction contained 5 bases not matched to a gene. CDR3 size: 15 residues. CDR1 and CDR2 from the germline V gene are SGHAT and FQNNGV. The CDR3 nucleotides are TGTGCCAGCAGCCAGGACAGGGGGGGGACAGATACGCAGTATTTT. Its protein is CASSQDRGGTDTQYF.

This chain links TRBV9 with TRBJ1-2; unclear D gene. Germline CDR1 SGDLS, CDR2 YYNGEE. Trimming shortened V by 2 bases and J by 11 bases, and 22 bases separated the two germline ends. The CDR3 is 15 residues long. CDR3 in amino acids: CASSVSPLFTEGYTF. CDR3 nucleotide sequence: TGTGCCAGCAGCGTCAGCCCACTCTTTACGGAGGGATACACCTTC. Together with reference TRBV9 and TRBJ1-2, the CDR3 gives the full variable domain: DSGVTQTPKHLITATGQRVTLRCSPRSGDLSVYWYQQSLDQGLQFLIQYYNGEERAKGNILERFSAQQFPDLHSELNLSSLELGDSALYFCASSVSPLFTEGYTFGSGTRLTVV.

This clone was counted between two and nine times. This rearrangement joins TRBV19 to TRBJ1-6; 7 bases match TRBD1. Germline CDR1 and CDR2: LNHDA and SQIVND (reference sequence). Trimming took 6 bases from V and 9 from J; bases not matched to a gene: 8. The CDR3 loop spans 14 amino acids. CDR3 nucleotide sequence: TGTGCCAGTAGCGGACAGGCATACACTTCACCCCTCCACTTT. Its translation: CASSGQAYTSPLHF.

This chain links TRBV25-1 with TRBJ2-1; the D gene is possibly TRBD2 (6 bases). Trimming shortened V by 4 bases and J by 3 bases, and 10 bases separated the two germline ends. The CDR3 runs to 14 residues. Germline CDR1 is MGHDK and CDR2 is SYGVNS. CDR3 DNA: TGTGCCAGCAGTGGGGGCGGGATCTACAATGAGCAGTTCTTC. Amino acid sequence: CASSGGGIYNEQFF.

V gene TRBV27 combines with J gene TRBJ2-1, with 10 bases matching TRBD2. After removal of 6 bases from V and 7 bases from J, the junction contained 3 bases not matched to a gene. The CDR3 extends over 13 amino acids. The germline V gene has CDR1 MNHEY and CDR2 SMNVEV (reference sequence). CDR3 bases: TGTGCCAGCAGGTCTAGCGGGGGAAATGAGCAGTTCTTC. Translated, it gives CASRSSGGNEQFF.

About this clone: The germline gene is not matched at one end of the junction; a read error may be the cause. V is TRBV14 and J is TRBJ2-3, with D possibly matching TRBD2 (5 bases). This CDR3 comprises 14 residues. Germline V gene lookup returns CDR1 SGHDN and CDR2 FVKESK. CDR3 region: CASSQDGGFTTQFF. CDR3 nucleotides: TGTGCCAGCAGCCAAGATGGAGGTTTCACTACGCAGTTTTTT.

The chain joins TRBV3-1 (or the pseudogene TRBV3-2) to TRBJ1-5, with TRBD1 as a possible D gene (5 bases). The CDR3 totals 14 residues. Trimming cost V 1 base and J 7 bases, with 11 bases left between them. Germline CDR1 and CDR2: LGHDT and YNNKEL (reference sequence). This chain's CDR3 is CASSQGEGRQPQHF. The DNA of the CDR3 is TGTGCCAGCAGCCAAGGGGAGGGGAGGCAGCCCCAGCATTTT.

V gene TRBV4-1 combines with J gene TRBJ2-7, with D maybe TRBD1 (6 bases). The CDR3 totals 15 residues. V dropped 0 bases and J dropped 6 bases, with 15 bases sitting between them. CDR1 MGHRA and CDR2 YSYEKL come from the germline V gene. For the CDR3, the DNA is TGCGCCAGCAGCCAAGAGGCCAGGGGATCGGGCGAGCAGTACTTC. This codes for CASSQEARGSGEQYF.

V usage is TRBV7-3 and J usage is TRBJ1-2, with D unresolved. Trimming cost V 5 bases and J 4 bases, with 14 bases left between them. The CDR3 totals 14 residues. Germline values: CDR1 SGHTA, CDR2 FQGTGA. The CDR3 DNA sequence: TGTGCCAGCAGCCCCCAGCCGGCTAGCTATGGCTACACCTTC. Amino acid sequence: CASSPQPASYGYTF.